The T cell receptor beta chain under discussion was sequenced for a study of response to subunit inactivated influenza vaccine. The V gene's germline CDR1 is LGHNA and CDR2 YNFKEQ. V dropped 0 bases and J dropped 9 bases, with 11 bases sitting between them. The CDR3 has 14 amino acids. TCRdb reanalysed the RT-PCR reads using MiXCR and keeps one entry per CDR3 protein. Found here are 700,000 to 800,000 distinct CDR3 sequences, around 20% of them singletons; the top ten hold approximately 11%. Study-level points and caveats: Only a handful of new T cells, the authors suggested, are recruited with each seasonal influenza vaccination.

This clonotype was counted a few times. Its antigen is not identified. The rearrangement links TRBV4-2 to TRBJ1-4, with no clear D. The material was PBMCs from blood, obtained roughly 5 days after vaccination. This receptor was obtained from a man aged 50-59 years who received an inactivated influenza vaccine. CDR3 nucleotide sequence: TGTGCCAGCAGCCAAGAGTATGGATGGCAAAAACTGTTTTTT. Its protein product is CASSQEYGWQKLFF.